Following are 13 T cell receptor beta chains from one sample sequenced in a study of Tregs in tolerant kidney transplant recipients. Generated by immunoSEQ multiplex PCR, the TCRdb table keeps only in-frame clones and is missing some. The sample lists nearly 15,000 clones, just under 80% occurring once. Source: Tregs from blood, taken before the transplant. The source is a human donor who received a combined kidney and bone marrow transplant.

V gene TRBV27 combines with J gene TRBJ2-7, with TRBD2 identical over 8 bases. Unmatched junction bases numbered 5, after V lost 3 bases and J lost 7 bases. The CDR3 spans 13 residues. The V gene's germline CDR1 is MNHEY and CDR2 SMNVEV (reference sequence). The CDR3 reads CASSFSGSVEQYF. CDR3 coding DNA: TGTGCCAGCAGTTTCAGCGGGAGTGTGGAGCAGTACTTC.

The chain links TRBV27 to TRBJ1-1; D might be TRBD1 (5 bases). The V and J ends lost 2 bases and 9 bases respectively, with 13 bases between them. The CDR3 consists of 13 residues. Germline values: CDR1 MNHEY, CDR2 SMNVEV (reference sequence). Here the CDR3 DNA reads TGTGCCAGCAGTTTAATCCCCCAGGGCAAAGCTTTCTTT. This codes for CASSLIPQGKAFF.

The chain couples TRBV5-1 to TRBJ2-2, with D possibly TRBD2 on 6 matching bases. V gave up 4 bases and J gave up 5 bases, with 15 bases separating them. Germline V gives CDR1 SGHRS, CDR2 YFSETQ. The CDR3 extends over 15 amino acids. CDR3: CASSPLRAGTGELFF. The CDR3 nucleotides are TGCGCCAGCAGCCCTTTAAGGGCGGGGACCGGGGAGCTGTTTTTT.

V gene TRBV6-1 combines with J gene TRBJ2-3; D is perhaps TRBD2 (5 bases). V lost 4 bases to trimming and J lost 6 bases, with 17 bases between them. In germline, CDR1 is MNHNS, CDR2 SASEGT. This CDR3 has 15 residues. CDR3 sequence (DNA): TGTGCCAGCAGTGTTGAGGGTACGAGGCTGGATACGCAGTATTTT. Translated: CASSVEGTRLDTQYF.

The chain combines TRBV15 with TRBJ2-1, with a weak D call TRBD2 (7 bases). The CDR3 has 15 residues. V lost 5 bases and J lost 9, with 20 bases in between. Per germline, CDR1 LNHNV and CDR2 YYDKDF (reference sequence). CDR3 sequence (DNA): TGTGCCACCAGCCCTAGTGGGGGCGGGGGCGGTGAGCAGTTCTTC. This codes for CATSPSGGGGGEQFF.

In DNA form, the CDR3 reads TGTGCCAGTAGTTTCCGGACAGGGGGTGCGAGTAATTCACCCCTCCACTTT. Protein product: CASSFRTGGASNSPLHF. The V and J genes are TRBV19 and TRBJ1-6, with 10 bases aligning to TRBD1. Germline V gene lookup returns CDR1 LNHDA and CDR2 SQIVND (reference sequence). V was clipped by 5 bases and J by 6 bases; unmatched bases: 10. The CDR3 is made up of 17 amino acids.

This chain connects TRBV2 to TRBJ2-7; 10 positions match TRBD1. This CDR3 comprises 12 residues. The ends lost 9 bases at V and 5 bases at J; junction bases unmatched: 4. CDR1 is SNHLY and CDR2 is FYNNEI in the germline V gene. In nucleotides, the CDR3 is TGTGCCAGTCGACAGGGGGCAAACGAGCAGTACTTC. This sequence encodes CASRQGANEQYF.

This clone showed up just a few times. The V call is TRBV10-1, the J call TRBJ1-6, with unresolved D. CDR1 WNHNN and CDR2 SYGVQD come from the germline V gene (reference sequence). The CDR3 contains 17 residues. Trimming removed 1 base at V and 8 bases at J, with 18 bases between. The CDR3 region is CASSELVAPGQDSPLHF. The DNA of the CDR3 is TGCGCCAGCAGTGAGTTGGTCGCGCCGGGTCAAGATTCACCCCTCCACTTT.

This rearrangement joins TRBV6-1 to TRBJ1-1, with 8 bases lining up with TRBD1. In germline, CDR1 is MNHNS, CDR2 SASEGT. The CDR3 spans 15 residues. Losses at the gene ends were 3 bases for V and 4 bases for J; bases not matched to a gene: 7. This CDR3 is CASSDGTGWFTEAFF. CDR3 sequence (DNA): TGTGCCAGCAGTGATGGGACAGGATGGTTCACTGAAGCTTTCTTT.

The genes are TRBV28 and TRBJ2-7; 13 bases are shared with TRBD2. The CDR3 extends over 15 amino acids. Germline V gene data show CDR1 as MDHEN and CDR2 as SYDVKM. V lost 6 bases, J lost 6 bases, and 8 bases stayed unmatched. Here the CDR3 DNA reads TGTGCCAGCAGGATCGGACTAGCGGGAGTAGGCGAGCAGTACTTC. Translated: CASRIGLAGVGEQYF.

The V and J genes are TRBV5-1 and TRBJ1-4; no clear D gene. Germline lookup yields CDR1 SGHRS and CDR2 YFSETQ. The CDR3 loop spans 15 amino acids. Trimming removed 0 bases at V and 8 bases at J, with 14 bases between. The CDR3 reads CASSLEARKTEKLFF. As DNA, the CDR3 is TGCGCCAGCAGCTTGGAGGCCCGGAAGACAGAAAAACTGTTTTTT.

This rearrangement joins TRBV5-6 to TRBJ2-3; the D is unclear. The V gene lost 4 bases and the J gene lost 1 base, with 4 bases spanning the gap. This CDR3 comprises 12 residues. The V gene's germline CDR1 is SGHDT and CDR2 YYEEEE. DNA for the CDR3: TGTGCCAGCAGCGCAGGCACAGATACGCAGTATTTT. Translated: CASSAGTDTQYF.

The chain recombines TRBV4-3 with TRBJ2-5, with 8 bases identical to TRBD2. J was trimmed by 3 bases and V by 0 bases; bases with no gene match: 6. Germline lookup yields CDR1 LGHNA and CDR2 YSLEER. CDR3 length equals 16 residues. CDR3: CASSQDWAGGKETQYF. In DNA, the CDR3 is TGCGCCAGCAGCCAAGATTGGGCGGGAGGAAAAGAGACCCAGTACTTC.